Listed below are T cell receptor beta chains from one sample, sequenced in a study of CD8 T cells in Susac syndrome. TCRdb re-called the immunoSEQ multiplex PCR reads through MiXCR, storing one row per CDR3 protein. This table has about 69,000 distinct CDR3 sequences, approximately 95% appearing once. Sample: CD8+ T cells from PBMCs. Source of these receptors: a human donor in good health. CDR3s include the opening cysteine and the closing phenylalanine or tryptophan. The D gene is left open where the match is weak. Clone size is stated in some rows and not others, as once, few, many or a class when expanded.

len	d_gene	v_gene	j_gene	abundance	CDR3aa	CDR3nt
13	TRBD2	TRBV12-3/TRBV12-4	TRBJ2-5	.	CASNDSGEETQYF	TGTGCCAGCAACGATAGCGGGGAGGAGACCCAGTACTTC
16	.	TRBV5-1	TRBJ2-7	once	CASSLAKENPSYEQYF	TGCGCCAGCAGCTTGGCCAAAGAAAATCCCTCCTACGAGCAGTACTTC
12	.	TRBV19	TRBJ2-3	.	CASSGLEDTQYF	TGTGCCAGTAGTGGACTTGAAGATACGCAGTATTTT
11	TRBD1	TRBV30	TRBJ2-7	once	CACTGGWGQYF	TGTGCCTGTACAGGGGGCTGGGGGCAGTACTTC
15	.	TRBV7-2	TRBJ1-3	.	CASSSVQPSGNTIYF	TGTGCCAGCAGCTCCGTACAGCCCTCTGGAAACACCATATATTTT
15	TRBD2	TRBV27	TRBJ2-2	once	CASRTSGGNTGELFF	TGTGCCAGCAGGACTAGCGGGGGGAACACCGGGGAGCTGTTTTTT
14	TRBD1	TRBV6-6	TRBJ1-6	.	CASLGGQYNSPLHF	TGTGCCAGCCTAGGGGGACAGTATAATTCACCCCTCCACTTT
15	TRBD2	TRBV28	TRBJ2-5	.	CASSLLAGGPETQYF	TGTGCCAGCAGTTTACTAGCGGGGGGGCCAGAGACCCAGTACTTC
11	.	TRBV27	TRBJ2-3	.	CASSVYGTQYF	TGTGCCAGCAGTGTCTACGGTACGCAGTATTTT
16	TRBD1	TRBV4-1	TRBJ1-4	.	CASSQEGTVGNEKLFF	TGCGCCAGCAGCCAAGAGGGGACAGTCGGGAATGAAAAACTGTTTTTT
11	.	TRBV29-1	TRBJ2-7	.	CSVEEVNEQYF	TGCAGCGTTGAGGAGGTAAACGAGCAGTACTTC
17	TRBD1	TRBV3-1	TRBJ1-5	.	CASSLGQGAGSNQPQHF	TGTGCCAGCAGCCTTGGACAGGGGGCAGGTAGCAATCAGCCCCAGCATTTT
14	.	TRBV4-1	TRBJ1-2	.	CASSPPQGSYGYTF	TGCGCCAGCAGCCCACCCCAGGGGAGCTATGGCTACACCTTC
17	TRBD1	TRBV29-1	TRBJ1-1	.	CSVPGQGAIAPHLEAFF	TGCAGCGTCCCGGGACAGGGGGCTATTGCGCCGCACCTTGAAGCTTTCTTT
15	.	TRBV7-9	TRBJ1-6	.	CASSLGAGGYSPLHF	TGTGCCAGCAGCTTAGGGGCTGGGGGATATTCACCCCTCCACTTT
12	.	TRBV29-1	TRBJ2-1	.	CSVERRRDEQFF	TGCAGCGTTGAGCGGCGGAGGGATGAGCAGTTCTTC
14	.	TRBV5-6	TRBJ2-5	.	CASSLVAGLETQYF	TGTGCCAGCAGCTTGGTGGCGGGGTTGGAGACCCAGTACTTC
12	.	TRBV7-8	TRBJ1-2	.	CASSSYIGGYTF	TGTGCCAGCAGCTCCTACATCGGTGGCTACACCTTC
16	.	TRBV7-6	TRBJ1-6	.	CASSLEEGGENSPLHF	TGTGCCAGCAGCTTAGAGGAGGGAGGCGAAAATTCACCCCTCCACTTT
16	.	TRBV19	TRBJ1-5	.	CASTVANKDFNQPQHF	TGTGCCAGTACCGTGGCAAATAAGGACTTCAATCAGCCCCAGCATTTT
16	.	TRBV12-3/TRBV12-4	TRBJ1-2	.	CASTVSIQGGNYGYTF	TGTGCCAGTACAGTTTCAATACAGGGAGGTAACTATGGCTACACCTTC
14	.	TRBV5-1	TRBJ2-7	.	CASSLGGPLREQYF	TGCGCCAGCAGCTTGGGGGGCCCCCTCCGCGAGCAGTACTTC
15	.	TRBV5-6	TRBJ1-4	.	CASSPLNRADEKLFF	TGTGCCAGCAGCCCCCTGAACAGGGCGGATGAAAAACTGTTTTTT
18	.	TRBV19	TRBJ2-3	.	CASSIMVGGLQETDTQYF	TGTGCCAGTAGTATTATGGTCGGAGGTTTGCAGGAGACAGATACGCAGTATTTT
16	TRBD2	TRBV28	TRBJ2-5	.	CASSTSELAGQETQYF	TGTGCCAGCAGCACTTCGGAACTAGCGGGCCAAGAGACCCAGTACTTC
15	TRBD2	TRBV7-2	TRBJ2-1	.	CASSLAGGYYNEQFF	TGTGCCAGCAGTCTAGCGGGGGGATACTACAATGAGCAGTTCTTC
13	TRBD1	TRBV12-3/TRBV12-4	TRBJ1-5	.	CASSPGPRDSQHF	TGTGCCAGCAGTCCAGGGCCCCGGGACAGTCAGCATTTT
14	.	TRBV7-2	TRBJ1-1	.	CASSLLVGGTEAFF	TGTGCCAGCAGCTTATTGGTAGGGGGCACTGAAGCTTTCTTT
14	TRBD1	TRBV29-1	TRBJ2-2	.	CSVEGTGSNGELFF	TGCAGCGTTGAGGGGACAGGGAGTAACGGGGAGCTGTTTTTT
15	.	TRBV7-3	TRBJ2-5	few	CASSLIPRAQETQYF	TGTGCCAGCAGCTTAATTCCTCGGGCGCAAGAGACCCAGTACTTC
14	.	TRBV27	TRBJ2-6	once	CASSLVAGANVLTF	TGTGCCAGCAGTTTAGTGGCTGGGGCCAACGTCCTGACTTTC
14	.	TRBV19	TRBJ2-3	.	CASSSGTVTDTQYF	TGTGCCAGTAGTTCCGGGACTGTCACAGATACGCAGTATTTT
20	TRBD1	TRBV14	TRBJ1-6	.	CASSQGPGQLSFDYNSPLHF	TGTGCCAGCAGCCAAGGCCCGGGACAGTTAAGTTTCGACTATAATTCACCCCTCCACTTT
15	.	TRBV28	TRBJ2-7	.	CASSQSYRPPYEQYF	TGTGCCAGCAGTCAGTCCTACAGGCCTCCCTACGAGCAGTACTTC
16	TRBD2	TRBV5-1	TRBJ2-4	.	CASSFSAGGIADIQYF	TGCGCCAGCAGCTTCTCAGCGGGGGGGATTGCGGACATTCAGTACTTC
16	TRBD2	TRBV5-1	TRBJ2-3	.	CASYSWRGATGDTQYF	TGCGCCAGCTACTCGTGGCGGGGGGCTACAGGAGATACGCAGTATTTT
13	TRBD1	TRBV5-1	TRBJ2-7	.	CASSPWDSYEQYF	TGCGCCAGCAGCCCCTGGGACAGCTACGAGCAGTACTTC
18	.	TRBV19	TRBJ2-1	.	CASTPKSFGAGVNNEQFF	TGTGCCAGTACCCCAAAGTCCTTCGGGGCTGGGGTAAACAATGAGCAGTTCTTC
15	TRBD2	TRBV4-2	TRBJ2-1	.	CASSQIVRGDNEQFF	TGTGCCAGCAGCCAAATTGTGCGGGGGGACAATGAGCAGTTCTTC
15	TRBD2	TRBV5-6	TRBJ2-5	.	CASSSDWTGGETQYF	TGTGCCAGCAGCTCCGACTGGACGGGAGGGGAGACCCAGTACTTC
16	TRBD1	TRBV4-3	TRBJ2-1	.	CASSQETGGAGNEQFF	TGCGCCAGCAGCCAAGAGACAGGGGGCGCGGGAAATGAGCAGTTCTTC
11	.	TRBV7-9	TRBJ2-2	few	CASSYAGELFF	TGTGCCAGCAGCTATGCCGGGGAGCTGTTTTTT
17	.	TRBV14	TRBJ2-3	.	CASSQDEGTGFTYTQFF	TGTGCCAGCAGCCAAGATGAAGGAACAGGGTTTACGTATACGCAGTTTTTT
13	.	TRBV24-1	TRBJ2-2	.	CATREGNTGELFF	TGTGCCACCCGAGAGGGGAACACCGGGGAGCTGTTTTTT
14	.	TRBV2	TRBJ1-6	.	CASSVPGGKPSLHF	TGTGCCAGCAGTGTCCCGGGAGGTAAACCATCCCTCCACTTT
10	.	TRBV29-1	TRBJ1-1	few	CSVPGAEAFF	TGCAGCGTTCCAGGGGCTGAAGCTTTCTTT
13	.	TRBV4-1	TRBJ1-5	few	CASSQGADQPQHF	TGCGCCAGCAGCCAAGGCGCCGATCAGCCCCAGCATTTT
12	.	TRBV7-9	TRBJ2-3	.	CASSRGGETQYF	TGTGCCAGCAGCCGAGGGGGGGAAACGCAGTATTTT
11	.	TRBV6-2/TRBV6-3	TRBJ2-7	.	CASSYLYEQYF	TGTGCCAGCAGTTATCTTTACGAGCAGTACTTC
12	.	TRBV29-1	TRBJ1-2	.	CSVESPNRVGTF	TGCAGCGTTGAAAGCCCCAATAGGGTTGGCACCTTC
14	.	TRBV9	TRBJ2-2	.	CASSVGAGTGELFF	TGTGCCAGCAGCGTAGGGGCGGGCACCGGGGAGCTGTTTTTT
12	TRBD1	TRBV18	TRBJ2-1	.	CASSGTEREQFF	TGTGCCAGCTCCGGGACAGAGCGGGAGCAGTTCTTC
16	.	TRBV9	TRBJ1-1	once	CASSDPSNGRYTEAFF	TGTGCCAGCAGCGACCCCTCGAACGGTAGATACACTGAAGCTTTCTTT
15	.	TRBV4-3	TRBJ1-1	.	CASSQDNGGDTEAFF	TGCGCCAGCAGCCAAGATAATGGGGGGGACACTGAAGCTTTCTTT
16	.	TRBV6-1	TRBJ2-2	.	CASSEKIGGDGGELFF	TGTGCCAGCAGTGAAAAGATCGGCGGGGACGGCGGGGAGCTGTTTTTT